What follows describes a single T cell receptor (beta chain). Authors' methods: Amplifying reference gene primers gave estimates of nucleated cell counts. The data were produced by immunoSEQ multiplex PCR, yet TCRdb's version contains in-frame clones alone and is incomplete. Clone size and the V and J calls come from that table; the DNA yielded D and trimming. Of around 200,000 clones in the sample, roughly nine tenths were seen once. These data belong to a study of blood T cell repertoires in COVID-19. As for the study in general: COVID-19 samples from acute and convalescent phases originated in the United States, Italy and Spain. T cells, B-cell-depleted T cells, or PBMCs provided the cDNA or gDNA that served as material.

J lost 6 bases, V lost 4 bases, and 9 bases had no gene match. Germline CDR1 reads LNHNV; CDR2 reads YYDKDF (reference sequence). This CDR3 has 15 residues. The specimen was peripheral blood. The gene calls are TRBV15 and TRBJ1-2, with 9 nucleotides matching TRBD1. This receptor was identified in a woman in her fifties or sixties with acute or convalescent COVID-19. The CDR3 spells CATSIDRGVIDGYTF. The CDR3 nucleotides read TGTGCCACCAGCATCGACAGGGGGGTTATAGATGGCTACACCTTC.